The present T cell receptor (beta chain) was sequenced within a study of monozygotic twins with inflammatory bowel disease. In germline, CDR1 is DFQATT, CDR2 SNEGSKA (reference sequence). The CDR3 extends over 11 amino acids. TCRdb reprocessed the 5' RACE reads and stores each CDR3 protein as one record, lacking DNA. The listing records approximately 400,000 distinct CDR3 sequences. Whole-study results and caveats: The analysis failed to separate different T cell subtypes.

About this clonotype: The antigen is not known.

The receptor was derived from a human donor with ulcerative colitis or Crohn's disease, or a healthy co-twin of an affected twin (not recorded which). The material sequenced was blood. The V call is TRBV20-1, the J call TRBJ2-5; TCRdb selects TRBD1, and the lack of DNA leaves this call unchecked. The CDR3 is CSATPEETQYF.